Described below is a single T cell receptor (beta chain) sequence and its context. The sample belongs to a study of tumor-infiltrating lymphocytes in primary liver carcinoma. Study details: Recorded tumor stage was T1-T3 N0M0, with diameters of roughly 4 to 10 cm.

cDNA specific to TCR beta was made from 500 to 650 ng of total RNA, with a constant-region primer employed for priming. A slightly modified ARM-PCR protocol with three nested multiplex PCR rounds produced these TCR beta libraries. The two initial PCR rounds, nine to eleven cycles each, used TRBV1-TRBV30 forward and C-beta reverse primers. One entry per CDR3 protein results from TCRdb running MiXCR on the multiplex PCR reads. The data hold some 190,000 distinct CDR3 sequences, with over 45% observed a single time. Blood RNA came from unsorted whole blood; germline DNA was also extracted. Prior to surgery, about 4.3 milliliters of peripheral blood were drawn. The CDR3 totals 14 residues. The V gene end was trimmed by 1 base and the J gene end by 8 bases; junction bases not matched to a gene: 6. CDR1 is SGHDN, CDR2 FVKESK, per germline.

This chain links TRBV14 with TRBJ2-3; TRBD1 aligns across 7 bases. The sequenced material came from peripheral blood. The clonotype comes from a middle-aged man with primary liver carcinoma and hepatitis B virus infection. CDR3 coding DNA: TGTGCCAGCAGCCAAGGACAGGGCAGGAGTACGCAGTATTTT. Its translation is CASSQGQGRSTQYF.